These 23 T cell receptor beta chains were sequenced from one sample in a study of T cells after yellow fever vaccination (dated by TCRdb to between 2018 and 2020). Sample treatment or condition, as interpreted from the label and publication: live attenuated yellow fever vaccine strain. The library was prepared using 5' RACE. The sample was run on an Illumina NovaSeq 6000. TCRdb reprocessed the public reads (quality trimming at Q25 with fastp, clone calling with MiXCR) and kept in-frame beta chains. CDR3 protein duplicates are merged, each entry listing the most common genes and DNA. In all, the sample holds 300,000 to 350,000 distinct CDR3 sequences, and approximately 3.9% of those were seen once. The top ten clones comprise roughly a quarter of the sample. The material sequenced was PBMCs, taken 5 days after the yellow fever booster vaccination. The receptors stem from a young man who received the YFV17D yellow fever vaccine.

This clonotype was observed a handful of times. The genes are TRBV30 and TRBJ2-1, with D tentatively TRBD1 (5 bases). The germline V gene has CDR1 GTSNPN and CDR2 SVGIG (reference sequence). The CDR3 sequence is 16 residues long. V was shortened by 2 bases and J by 0 bases, with 14 bases between the two germline ends. The CDR3 nucleotides are TGTGCCTGGAGTCAGGGCCTTATTAGCTCCTACAATGAGCAGTTCTTC. Amino acids: CAWSQGLISSYNEQFF.

The chain carries TRBV20-1 and TRBJ2-5, with 8 bases lining up with TRBD2. Germline assignment: CDR1 DFQATT and CDR2 SNEGSKA (reference sequence). After removal of 5 bases from V and 5 bases from J, the junction contained 10 bases not matched to a gene. CDR3 length equals 14 residues. CDR3 sequence reads: CSAEPGLGGETQYF. CDR3 nucleotide sequence: TGCAGTGCTGAGCCGGGACTAGGCGGGGAGACCCAGTACTTC.

This clonotype was counted ten times or more. The chain employs TRBV7-2 and TRBJ1-2; TRBD1 matches 11 bases. CDR3 size: 15 residues. V dropped 1 base and J dropped 8; count of bases not matched to a gene: 6. Germline CDR1 is SGHTA and CDR2 is FQGNSA. The CDR3 DNA is TGTGCCAGCAGCTTAGGTGGGGACAGGGGGTCCGGCTACACCTTC. It codes for CASSLGGDRGSGYTF. The whole variable domain, filled in from reference TRBV7-2 and TRBJ1-2, reads GAGVSQSPSNKVTEKGKDVELRCDPISGHTALYWYRQSLGQGLEFLIYFQGNSAPDKSGLPSDRFSAERTGGSVSTLTIQRTQQEDSAVYLCASSLGGDRGSGYTFGSGTRLTVV.

There are many counts of this clonotype. The rearrangement links TRBV20-1 to TRBJ2-2; D may be TRBD2 (6 bases). The ends were cut back, 3 bases at V and 7 bases at J, with 12 bases in the middle. This CDR3 is built from 13 residues. Germline V gene lookup returns CDR1 DFQATT and CDR2 SNEGSKA (reference sequence). The CDR3 nucleotides read TGCAGTGCTAGGACGGGGGATGACGGGGAGCTGTTTTTT. Encoded protein: CSARTGDDGELFF.

This clonotype was counted many times. V and J are TRBV10-3 and TRBJ2-7; tentatively, D is TRBD1 (6 bases). Trimming removed 8 bases from V and 0 bases from J, with 20 bases in between. The length of the CDR3 is 16 residues. Germline loops: CDR1 ENHRY, CDR2 SYGVKD. CDR3 in amino acids: CAIGWDNFAYSYEQYF. The CDR3 nucleotides read TGTGCCATCGGATGGGACAACTTTGCATACTCCTACGAGCAGTACTTC.

The CDR3: CAISEVVGGAGELFF. For the CDR3, the DNA is TGTGCCATCAGTGAGGTCGTGGGGGGAGCCGGGGAGCTGTTTTTT. The V call is TRBV10-3, the J call TRBJ2-2; tentatively, D is TRBD2 (6 bases). The germline CDR1 and CDR2 sequences are ENHRY and SYGVKD. Trimming took 2 bases from V and 6 from J, leaving 13 bases between them. This CDR3 spans 15 amino acids.

There are a few counts of this clonotype. This CDR3 reads CASSYSNWGTSTDTQYF. In DNA, the CDR3 is TGTGCCAGCAGTTACTCGAATTGGGGGACTAGCACAGATACGCAGTATTTT. The rearrangement links TRBV6-2 or TRBV6-3 to TRBJ2-3; tentatively, D is TRBD2 (6 bases). The length of the CDR3 is 17 residues. Germline loops: CDR1 MNHEY, CDR2 SVGEGT. Trimming cost V 0 bases and J 0 bases, with 13 bases left between them.

About this clonotype itself: The DNA is left out, because the CDR3 cannot be placed on it with certainty; the CDR3 is given as TCRdb lists it. The chain is built from TRBV21-1 and TRBJ2-7; the table assigns TRBD2, which was not confirmed against the DNA. TRBV21-1 is a pseudogene segment. The CDR3 has 21 amino acids, counting both end residues. The CDR3 sequence: CASSKALWASGACIYSYEQYV.

This clonotype was recorded many times. V is TRBV24-1 and J is TRBJ1-5, with TRBD1 as a possible D gene (6 bases). Germline V gene data show CDR1 as KGHDR and CDR2 as SFDVKD. V shed 8 bases and J shed 5 bases, with 18 bases lying between them. This CDR3 region has 15 residues. CDR3 DNA: TGTGCCACCACCGACAGGCAATTGAAGGATCAGCCCCAGCATTTT. Translating gives CATTDRQLKDQPQHF.

The rearrangement links TRBV12-3 or TRBV12-4 to TRBJ1-2; 7 bases line up with TRBD1. V was clipped by 4 bases and J by 8 bases; unmatched bases: 4. This CDR3 has 12 amino acids. CDR3 bases: TGTGCCAGCAGTTGGCAGGGGGAAGGCTACACCTTC. It specifies CASSWQGEGYTF.

The J gene is TRBJ1-5, the V gene TRBV20-1; D remains ambiguous. The CDR3 is made up of 15 amino acids. The germline V gene has CDR1 DFQATT and CDR2 SNEGSKA (reference sequence). V lost 2 bases and J 2 bases, leaving 13 bases between the germline ends. CDR3 sequence: CSARRDQVGNQPQHF. DNA of the CDR3: TGCAGTGCTAGACGAGATCAAGTCGGCAATCAGCCCCAGCATTTT.

This clonotype came up many times. This chain joins TRBV10-3 and TRBJ1-5; 8 bases are a match to TRBD1. Per the germline V gene, CDR1 is ENHRY and CDR2 is SYGVKD. The CDR3 covers 14 residues. Losses at the gene ends were 10 bases for V and 2 bases for J; bases not matched to a gene: 7. The CDR3 bases are TGTGCCACCCGATGGGGACAGGGCAATCAGCCCCAGCATTTT. Translation: CATRWGQGNQPQHF.

This chain links TRBV27 with TRBJ1-6; no firm D call. Trimming removed 0 bases at V and 8 bases at J, with 14 bases between. This CDR3 is 16 amino acids long. Germline V gives CDR1 MNHEY, CDR2 SMNVEV (reference sequence). CDR3 sequence reads: CASSLSSGIMDSPLHF. CDR3 nucleotide sequence: TGTGCCAGCAGTTTATCGTCGGGGATAATGGATTCACCCCTCCACTTT.

The rearrangement joins TRBV10-3 to TRBJ2-1; D perhaps matches TRBD1 (6 bases). The CDR3 is 13 residues long. Between the trimmed V and J ends, which lost 10 bases and 4 bases, there was a span of 14 bases. Per the germline V gene, CDR1 is ENHRY and CDR2 is SYGVKD. CDR3 region: CATGTLFYNEQFF. The CDR3 bases are TGTGCCACCGGGACACTCTTTTACAATGAGCAGTTCTTC.

This clonotype was found many times. This sequence joins TRBV11-2 and TRBJ2-7, with 10 positions matching TRBD1. Trimming took 6 bases from V and 7 from J; bases not matched to a gene: 9. Germline assignment: CDR1 SGHAT and CDR2 FQNNGV. The CDR3 runs to 14 residues. The CDR3 region has the DNA TGTGCCAGCAGACGGCCGGGACAGGGGCGGGAGCAGTACTTC. Amino acid sequence: CASRRPGQGREQYF.

This clonotype was detected only a few times. The chain recombines TRBV5-4 with TRBJ1-4; D is ambiguous. V was pared by 0 bases and J by 8 bases, with 11 bases between. CDR1 and CDR2 (germline): SGHNT, YYREEE (reference sequence). The CDR3 contains 14 residues. CDR3 in amino acids: CASSLGLAGEKLFF. In nucleotides, the CDR3 is TGTGCCAGCAGCTTGGGCCTTGCGGGCGAAAAACTGTTTTTT.

At least ten counts were recorded for this clonotype. The gene calls are TRBV5-1 and TRBJ2-2, with no clear D. The CDR3 runs to 13 residues. The V gene lost 5 bases and the J gene lost 5 bases, with 10 bases spanning the gap. Germline V gives CDR1 SGHRS, CDR2 YFSETQ. The CDR3 spells CASSFQATGELFF. The CDR3 DNA reads TGCGCCAGCAGTTTTCAGGCTACCGGGGAGCTGTTTTTT.

The rearrangement links TRBV10-1 to TRBJ2-7; the D gene is possibly TRBD2 (6 bases). The length of the CDR3 is 12 residues. Trimming took 3 bases from V and 7 from J, leaving 10 bases between them. The germline CDR1 and CDR2 sequences are WNHNN and SYGVQD (reference sequence). The CDR3: CASSEFRGEQYF. The CDR3 DNA follows: TGCGCCAGCAGTGAATTCCGGGGGGAGCAGTACTTC.

This clonotype has more than one count but fewer than ten. The V and J genes are TRBV5-4 and TRBJ1-1; 7 positions match TRBD1. Germline trimming cut 0 bases from V and 11 bases from J; bases unmatched to any gene: 7. Germline CDR1 SGHNT, CDR2 YYREEE (reference sequence). The CDR3 has 13 residues. CDR3 region: CASSLAGQGDAFF. Written as DNA, the CDR3 is TGTGCCAGCAGCTTGGCTGGGCAGGGGGATGCTTTCTTT. Full variable domain (remainder filled in from reference TRBV5-4 and TRBJ1-1): ETGVTQSPTHLIKTRGQQVTLRCSSQSGHNTVSWYQQALGQGPQFIFQYYREEENGRGNFPPRFSGLQFPNYSSELNVNALELDDSALYLCASSLAGQGDAFFGQGTRLTVV.

The chain employs TRBV5-1 and TRBJ1-1, with 7 bases matching TRBD1. The V gene end was trimmed by 0 bases and the J gene end by 3 bases; junction bases not matched to a gene: 5. CDR1 is SGHRS and CDR2 is YFSETQ in the germline V gene. This CDR3 is built from 15 residues. In nucleotides, the CDR3 is TGCGCCAGCAGCTTGGCTTTTCAGGGGGACACTGAAGCTTTCTTT. The encoded protein is CASSLAFQGDTEAFF.

This clonotype was seen a few times. The chain employs TRBV6-5 and TRBJ2-2; perhaps TRBD2 as D (5 bases). Germline values: CDR1 MNHEY, CDR2 SVGAGI. V was cut by 7 bases and J by 0 bases, with 15 bases left in between. The CDR3 length is 16 residues. CDR3 region: CASTMDLAPNTGELFF. For the CDR3, the DNA is TGTGCCAGCACTATGGACCTAGCCCCGAACACCGGGGAGCTGTTTTTT.

This chain joins TRBV5-1 and TRBJ2-7; D may be TRBD1 (5 bases). The CDR3 contains 14 residues. CDR1 is SGHRS and CDR2 is YFSETQ in the germline V gene. V lost 6 bases to trimming and J lost 3 bases, with 16 bases between them. CDR3 bases: TGCGCCAGCAAATTGCAGGGCGGATACTACGAGCAGTACTTC. Protein sequence: CASKLQGGYYEQYF.

This clonotype was recorded many times. The rearrangement links TRBV7-2 to TRBJ1-6; D is perhaps TRBD1 (6 bases). From germline, CDR1 is SGHTA and CDR2 FQGNSA. The length of the CDR3 is 15 residues. Trimming shortened V by 5 bases and J by 5 bases, and 13 bases separated the two germline ends. CDR3 sequence reads: CASSLNRVNNSPLHF. The CDR3 nucleotides are TGTGCCAGCAGCCTTAACAGGGTGAATAATTCACCCCTCCACTTT.